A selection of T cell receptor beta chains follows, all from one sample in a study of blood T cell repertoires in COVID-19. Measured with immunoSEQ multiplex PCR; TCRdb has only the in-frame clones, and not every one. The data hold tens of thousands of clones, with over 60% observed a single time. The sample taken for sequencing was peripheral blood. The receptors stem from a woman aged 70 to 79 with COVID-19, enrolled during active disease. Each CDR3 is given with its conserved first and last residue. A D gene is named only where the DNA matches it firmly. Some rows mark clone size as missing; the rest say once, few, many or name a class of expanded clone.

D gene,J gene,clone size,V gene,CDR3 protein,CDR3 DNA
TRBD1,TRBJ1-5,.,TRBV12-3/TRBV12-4,CASSRDRNQPQHF,TGTGCCAGCAGCAGGGACAGAAATCAGCCCCAGCATTTT
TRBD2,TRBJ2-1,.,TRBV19,CASSLSVGLADYNEQFF,TGTGCCAGTAGTCTCAGCGTTGGACTAGCGGACTACAATGAGCAGTTCTTC
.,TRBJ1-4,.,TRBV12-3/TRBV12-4,CASSSSGHEKLFF,TGTGCCAGCAGTTCCTCAGGGCACGAAAAACTGTTTTTT
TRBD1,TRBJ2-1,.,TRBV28,CASSSGAGQGDFRQFF,TGTGCCAGCAGTTCCGGGGCTGGACAGGGGGATTTCCGGCAGTTCTTC
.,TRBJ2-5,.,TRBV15,CATSRGREETQYF,TGTGCCACCAGCAGAGGGAGGGAGGAGACCCAGTACTTC
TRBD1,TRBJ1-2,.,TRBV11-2,CASSLEGTGDNYGYTF,TGTGCCAGCAGCTTAGAGGGGACAGGGGATAACTATGGCTACACCTTC
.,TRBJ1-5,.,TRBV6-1,CASSETRQPQHF,TGTGCCAGCAGTGAAACCCGGCAGCCCCAGCATTTT
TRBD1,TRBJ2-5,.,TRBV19,CASSILRGPQETQYF,TGTGCCAGTAGTATCCTCAGGGGGCCCCAGGAGACCCAGTACTTC
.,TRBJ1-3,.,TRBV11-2,CASSSLRTAFSGNTIYF,TGTGCCAGCAGCTCCCTCCGGACAGCCTTCTCTGGAAACACCATATATTTT
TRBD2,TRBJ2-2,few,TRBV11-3,CASSFRLAGGTGELFF,TGTGCCAGCAGCTTCAGACTAGCGGGAGGGACCGGGGAGCTGTTTTTT
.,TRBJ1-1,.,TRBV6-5,CASSSASKTEAFF,TGTGCCAGCAGTTCCGCGTCGAAGACTGAAGCTTTCTTT
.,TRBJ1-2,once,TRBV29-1,CSAESNYGYTF,TGCAGCGCCGAGTCTAACTATGGCTACACCTTC
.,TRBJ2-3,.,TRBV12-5,CGRRGTDTQYF,TGTGGTCGGCGGGGCACAGATACGCAGTATTTT
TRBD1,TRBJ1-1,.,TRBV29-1,CSVENPRGQAEAFF,TGCAGCGTTGAAAACCCCAGGGGGCAGGCCGAAGCTTTCTTT
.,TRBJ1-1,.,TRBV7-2,CASSSGVVAFF,TGTGCCAGCAGCTCAGGGGTTGTAGCTTTCTTT
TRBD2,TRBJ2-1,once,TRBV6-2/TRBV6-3,CASSWAGTSYNEQFF,TGTGCCAGCAGTTGGGCCGGGACTAGCTACAATGAGCAGTTCTTC
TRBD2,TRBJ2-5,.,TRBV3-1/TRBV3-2,CASSLNGLAGEETQYF,TGTGCCAGCAGCTTGAATGGGCTAGCGGGAGAAGAGACCCAGTACTTC
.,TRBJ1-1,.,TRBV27,CASSLMGRGTEAFF,TGTGCCAGCAGTCTTATGGGCCGGGGCACTGAAGCTTTCTTT
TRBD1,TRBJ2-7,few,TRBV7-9,CASSPRAGQGYEQYF,TGTGCCAGCAGCCCCCGGGCGGGACAGGGATACGAGCAGTACTTC
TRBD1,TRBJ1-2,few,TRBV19,CASSPRQGAYGYTF,TGTGCCAGTAGTCCGAGACAGGGTGCCTATGGCTACACCTTC
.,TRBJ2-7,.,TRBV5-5,CASSLAGQPLYEQYF,TGTGCCAGCAGCTTGGCAGGGCAGCCTCTCTACGAGCAGTACTTC
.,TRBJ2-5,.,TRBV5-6,CASSWLGGESETQYF,TGTGCCAGCAGCTGGTTGGGGGGAGAAAGTGAGACCCAGTACTTC
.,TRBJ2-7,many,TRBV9,CASSPTLLYEQYF,TGTGCCAGCAGCCCCACTCTACTATACGAGCAGTACTTC
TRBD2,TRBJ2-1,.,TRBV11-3,CASSGGTSGISYNEQFF,TGTGCCAGCAGCGGCGGGACTAGCGGAATCTCCTACAATGAGCAGTTCTTC
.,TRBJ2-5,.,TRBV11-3,CASSLGDNRQETQYF,TGTGCCAGCAGCTTGGGGGACAATCGCCAAGAGACCCAGTACTTC
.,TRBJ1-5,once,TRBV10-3,CAISEGGANQPQHF,TGTGCCATCAGTGAGGGGGGCGCGAATCAGCCCCAGCATTTT
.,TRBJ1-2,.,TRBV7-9,CASSPVTYYGYTF,TGTGCCAGCAGCCCCGTGACTTACTATGGCTACACCTTC
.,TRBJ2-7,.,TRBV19,CASSSRGPYEQYF,TGTGCCAGTAGTAGCAGGGGCCCCTACGAGCAGTACTTC
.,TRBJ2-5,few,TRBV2,CASSREAQETQYF,TGTGCCAGCAGTAGGGAGGCCCAAGAGACCCAGTACTTC
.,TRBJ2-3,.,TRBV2,CASSDWRGLTDTQYF,TGTGCCAGCAGTGATTGGCGGGGGCTCACAGATACGCAGTATTTT
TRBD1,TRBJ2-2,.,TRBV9,CASSVGQGVAGELFF,TGTGCCAGCAGCGTAGGGCAGGGGGTAGCCGGGGAGCTGTTTTTT
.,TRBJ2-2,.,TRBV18,CASSPKQGPNGELFF,TGTGCCAGCTCACCAAAGCAGGGGCCAAACGGGGAGCTGTTTTTT
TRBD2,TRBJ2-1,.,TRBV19,CASSSPGLADSREQFF,TGTGCCAGTAGTTCACCGGGACTAGCGGATTCTCGTGAGCAGTTCTTC